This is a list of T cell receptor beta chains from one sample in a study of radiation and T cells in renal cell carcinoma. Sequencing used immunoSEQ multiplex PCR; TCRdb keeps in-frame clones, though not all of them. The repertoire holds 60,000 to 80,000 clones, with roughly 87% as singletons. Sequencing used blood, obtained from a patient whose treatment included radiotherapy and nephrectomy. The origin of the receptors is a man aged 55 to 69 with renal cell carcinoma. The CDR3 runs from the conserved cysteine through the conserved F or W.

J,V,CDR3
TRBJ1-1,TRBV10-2,CASSESLGTEAFF
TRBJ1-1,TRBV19,CASSRTGVNTEAFF
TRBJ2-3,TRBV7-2,CASSQNLADTQYF
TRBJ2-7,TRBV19,CASSPGTGSYEQYF
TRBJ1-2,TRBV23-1,CASSQSAWYGYTF
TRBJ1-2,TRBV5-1,CASSFSDREGGYTF
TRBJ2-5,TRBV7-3,CASSFRGAAQETQYF
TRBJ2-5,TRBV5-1,CASSLIAGVETQYF
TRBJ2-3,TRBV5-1,CASSLELLTDTQYF
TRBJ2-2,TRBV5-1,CASSVGTSGIMSRAGELFF
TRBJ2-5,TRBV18,CASSPDLGGETQYF
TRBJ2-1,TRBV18,CASSPRTGAIKNEQFF
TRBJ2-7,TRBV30,CAWSHGRDLEQYF
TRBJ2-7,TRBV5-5,CASSLGVRYEQYF
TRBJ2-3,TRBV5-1,CASSSLAGGSPDTQYF
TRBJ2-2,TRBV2,CASTGGVNTGELFF
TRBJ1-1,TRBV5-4,CASSNPGQHTEAFF
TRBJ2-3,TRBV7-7,CASSLETSSDTQYF
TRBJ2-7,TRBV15,CATSRDKSGGAEQYF
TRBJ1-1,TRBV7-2,CASSLGGRMNTEAFF
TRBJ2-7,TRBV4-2,CASGYRDYTYEQYF
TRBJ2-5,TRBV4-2,CASSQGNRAEETQYF
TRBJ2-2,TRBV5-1,CASSFDGGELFF
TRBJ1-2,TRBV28,CASSTRDREEMDYGYTF
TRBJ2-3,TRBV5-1,CASSLTGVGDTQYF
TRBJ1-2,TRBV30,CAWIFEGAINYGYIF
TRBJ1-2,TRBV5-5,CASSLDGTPGQYYGYTF
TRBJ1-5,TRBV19,CASSLPRGLGDQPQHF
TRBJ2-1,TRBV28,CASSSLLSGLGNEQFF
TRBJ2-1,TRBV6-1,CASSLDRDYFF
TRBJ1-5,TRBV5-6,CASSFYSNQPQHF
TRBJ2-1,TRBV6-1,CASGGGVVQSYNEQFF
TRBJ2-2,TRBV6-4,CASRLAGGTGELFF
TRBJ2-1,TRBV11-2,CASSWSPTSSAEQFF
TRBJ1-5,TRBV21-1,CASSKRTGSNQPQHF
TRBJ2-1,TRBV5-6,CASSKEPTGQYEQFF
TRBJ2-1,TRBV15,CATRDLYNEQFF
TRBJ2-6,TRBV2,CASSGLRANVLTF
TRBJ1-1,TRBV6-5,CASSYSPQGAEEAFF
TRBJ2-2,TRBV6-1,CASSERETGELFF
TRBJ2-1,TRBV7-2,CASNRASGREGEQFF
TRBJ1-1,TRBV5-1,CASRTNLGVNTEAFF